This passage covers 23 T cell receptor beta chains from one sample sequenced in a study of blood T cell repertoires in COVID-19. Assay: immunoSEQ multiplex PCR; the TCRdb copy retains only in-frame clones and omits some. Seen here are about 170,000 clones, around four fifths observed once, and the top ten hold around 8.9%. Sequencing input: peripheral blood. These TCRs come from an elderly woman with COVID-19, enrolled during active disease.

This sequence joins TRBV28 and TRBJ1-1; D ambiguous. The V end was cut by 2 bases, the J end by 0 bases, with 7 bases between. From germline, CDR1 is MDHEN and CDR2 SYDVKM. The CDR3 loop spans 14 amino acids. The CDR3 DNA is TGTGCCAGCAGTTTAATCACTTTGAACACTGAAGCTTTCTTT. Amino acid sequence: CASSLITLNTEAFF.

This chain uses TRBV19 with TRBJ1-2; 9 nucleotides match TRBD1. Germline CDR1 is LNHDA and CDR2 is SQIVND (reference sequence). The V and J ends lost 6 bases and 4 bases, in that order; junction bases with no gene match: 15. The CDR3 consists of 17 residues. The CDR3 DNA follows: TGTGCCAGTAGCTTTGGACAGGGGTCTCTCTCTTTCTATGGCTACACCTTC. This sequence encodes CASSFGQGSLSFYGYTF. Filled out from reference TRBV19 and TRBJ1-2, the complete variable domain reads DGGITQSPKYLFRKEGQNVTLSCEQNLNHDAMYWYRQDPGQGLRLIYYSQIVNDFQKGDIAEGYSVSREKKESFPLTVTSAQKNPTAFYLCASSFGQGSLSFYGYTFGSGTRLTVV.

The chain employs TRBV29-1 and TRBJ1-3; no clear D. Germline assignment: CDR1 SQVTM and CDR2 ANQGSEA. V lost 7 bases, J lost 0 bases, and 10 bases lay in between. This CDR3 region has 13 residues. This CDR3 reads CSAEAFSGNTIYF. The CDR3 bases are TGCAGCGCCGAGGCGTTCTCTGGAAACACCATATATTTT.

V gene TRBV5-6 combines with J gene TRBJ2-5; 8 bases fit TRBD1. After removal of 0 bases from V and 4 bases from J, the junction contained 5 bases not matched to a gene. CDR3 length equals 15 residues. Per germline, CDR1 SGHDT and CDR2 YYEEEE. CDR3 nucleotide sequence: TGTGCCAGCAGCTTGGGACAGGGGATGTTAGAGACCCAGTACTTC. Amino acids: CASSLGQGMLETQYF.

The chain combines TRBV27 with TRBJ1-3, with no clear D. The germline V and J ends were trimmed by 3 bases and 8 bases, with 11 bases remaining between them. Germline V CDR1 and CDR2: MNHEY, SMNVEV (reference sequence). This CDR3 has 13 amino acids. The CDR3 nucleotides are TGTGCCAGCAGTTTTAGCCGTCGAGACACCATATATTTT. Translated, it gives CASSFSRRDTIYF.

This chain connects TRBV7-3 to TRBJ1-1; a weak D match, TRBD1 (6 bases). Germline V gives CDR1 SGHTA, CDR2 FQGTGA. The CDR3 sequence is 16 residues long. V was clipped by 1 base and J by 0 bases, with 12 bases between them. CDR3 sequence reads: CASSLIGGLMNTEAFF. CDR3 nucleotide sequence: TGTGCCAGCAGCTTAATTGGGGGCCTTATGAACACTGAAGCTTTCTTT. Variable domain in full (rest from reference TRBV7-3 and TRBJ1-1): GAGVSQTPSNKVTEKGKYVELRCDPISGHTALYWYRQSLGQGPEFLIYFQGTGAADDSGLPNDRFFAVRPEGSVSTLKIQRTERGDSAVYLCASSLIGGLMNTEAFFGQGTRLTVV.

Written as DNA, the CDR3 is TGTGCCAGCAGTTCCGCCGACAGGACCTATGGCTACACCTTC. Translation gives CASSSADRTYGYTF. V and J are TRBV6-5 and TRBJ1-2; TRBD1 might be the D (6 bases). The V gene lost 4 bases and the J gene lost 4 bases, with 13 bases spanning the gap. Germline CDR1 and CDR2: MNHEY and SVGAGI. The CDR3 is 14 residues long.

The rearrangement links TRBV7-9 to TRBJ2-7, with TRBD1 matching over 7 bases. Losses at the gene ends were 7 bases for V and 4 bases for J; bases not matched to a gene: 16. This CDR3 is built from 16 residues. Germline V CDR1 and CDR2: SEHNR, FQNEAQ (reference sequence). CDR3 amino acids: CASIDIDRERSYEQYF. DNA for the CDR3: TGTGCCAGCATCGACATAGACAGGGAAAGGTCTTACGAGCAGTACTTC.

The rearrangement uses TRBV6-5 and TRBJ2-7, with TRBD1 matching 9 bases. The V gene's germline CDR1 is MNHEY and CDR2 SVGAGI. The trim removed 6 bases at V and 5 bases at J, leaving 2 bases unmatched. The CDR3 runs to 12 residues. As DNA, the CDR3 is TGTGCCAGCAGGGACAGGGGCCACGAGCAGTACTTC. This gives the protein CASRDRGHEQYF.

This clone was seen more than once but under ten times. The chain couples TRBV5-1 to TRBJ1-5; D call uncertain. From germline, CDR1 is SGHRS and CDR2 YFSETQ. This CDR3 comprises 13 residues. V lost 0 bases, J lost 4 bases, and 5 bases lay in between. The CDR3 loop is CASSLDINQPQHF. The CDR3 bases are TGCGCCAGCAGCTTGGACATTAATCAGCCCCAGCATTTT.

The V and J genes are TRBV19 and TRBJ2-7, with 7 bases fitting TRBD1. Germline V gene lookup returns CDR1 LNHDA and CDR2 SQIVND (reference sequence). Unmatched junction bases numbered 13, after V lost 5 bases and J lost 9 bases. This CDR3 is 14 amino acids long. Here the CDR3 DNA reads TGTGCCAGTAGTGCCAGGCTAACAGGGGATTGGCAGTACTTC. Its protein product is CASSARLTGDWQYF.

The chain's CDR3 is CASSPYTEAFF. CDR3 nucleotide sequence: TGTGCCAGCAGTCCGTACACTGAAGCTTTCTTT. The chain carries TRBV2 and TRBJ1-1; D uncertain. V lost 5 bases, J lost 3 bases, and 4 bases lay in between. This CDR3 comprises 11 residues. Germline V gene lookup returns CDR1 SNHLY and CDR2 FYNNEI.

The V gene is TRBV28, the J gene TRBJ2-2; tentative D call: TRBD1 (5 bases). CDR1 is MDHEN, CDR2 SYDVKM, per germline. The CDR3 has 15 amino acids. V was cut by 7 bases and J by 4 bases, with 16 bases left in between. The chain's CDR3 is CASTPTDRITGELFF. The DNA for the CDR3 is TGTGCCAGCACCCCGACAGACCGAATCACCGGGGAGCTGTTTTTT.

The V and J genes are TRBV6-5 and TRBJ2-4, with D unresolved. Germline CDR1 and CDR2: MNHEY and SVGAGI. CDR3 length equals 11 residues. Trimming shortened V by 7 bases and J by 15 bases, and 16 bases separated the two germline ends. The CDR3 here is CASMLRQIVYF. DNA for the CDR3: TGTGCCAGCATGTTGAGGCAGATAGTGTACTTC.

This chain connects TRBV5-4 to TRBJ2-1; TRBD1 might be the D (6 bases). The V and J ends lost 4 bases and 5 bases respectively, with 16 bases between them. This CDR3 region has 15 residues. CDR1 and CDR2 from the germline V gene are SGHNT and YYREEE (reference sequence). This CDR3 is CASSIGSAGDNEQFF. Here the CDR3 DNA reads TGTGCCAGCAGCATTGGATCGGCAGGGGACAATGAGCAGTTCTTC.

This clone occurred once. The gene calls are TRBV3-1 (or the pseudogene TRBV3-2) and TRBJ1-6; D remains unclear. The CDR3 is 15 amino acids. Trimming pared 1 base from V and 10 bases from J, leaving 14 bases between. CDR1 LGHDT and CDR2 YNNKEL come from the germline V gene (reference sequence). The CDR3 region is CASSQGASTGSPLHF. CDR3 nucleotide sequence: TGTGCCAGCAGCCAAGGGGCCAGCACGGGATCACCCCTCCACTTT.

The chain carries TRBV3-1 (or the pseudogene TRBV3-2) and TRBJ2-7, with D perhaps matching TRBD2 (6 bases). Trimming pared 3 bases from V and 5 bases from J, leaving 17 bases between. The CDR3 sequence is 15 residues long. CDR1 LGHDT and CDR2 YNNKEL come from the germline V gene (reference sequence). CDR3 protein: CASSHYLGGSDEQYF. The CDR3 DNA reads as TGTGCCAGCAGCCACTACCTTGGGGGGAGCGACGAGCAGTACTTC.

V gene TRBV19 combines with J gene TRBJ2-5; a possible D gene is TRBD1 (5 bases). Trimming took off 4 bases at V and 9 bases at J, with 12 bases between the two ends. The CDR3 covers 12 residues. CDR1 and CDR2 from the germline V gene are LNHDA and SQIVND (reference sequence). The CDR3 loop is CASSTTGSAQYF. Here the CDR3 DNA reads TGTGCCAGTAGTACTACAGGTTCGGCCCAGTACTTC.

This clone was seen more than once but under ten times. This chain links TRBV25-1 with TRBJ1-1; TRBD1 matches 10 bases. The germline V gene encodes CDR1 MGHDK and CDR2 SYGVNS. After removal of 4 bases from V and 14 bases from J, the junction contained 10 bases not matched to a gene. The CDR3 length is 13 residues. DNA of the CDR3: TGTGCCAGCAGTGCTACCCTCGGGACAGGGGACTTCTTT. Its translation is CASSATLGTGDFF.

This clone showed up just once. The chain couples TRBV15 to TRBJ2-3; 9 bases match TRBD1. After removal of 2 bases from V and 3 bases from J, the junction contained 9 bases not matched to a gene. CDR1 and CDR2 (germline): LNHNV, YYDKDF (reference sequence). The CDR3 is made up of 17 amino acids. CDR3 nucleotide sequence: TGTGCCACCAGCAGAAACCCAAAGGGACAGGGTACAGATACGCAGTATTTT. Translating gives CATSRNPKGQGTDTQYF.

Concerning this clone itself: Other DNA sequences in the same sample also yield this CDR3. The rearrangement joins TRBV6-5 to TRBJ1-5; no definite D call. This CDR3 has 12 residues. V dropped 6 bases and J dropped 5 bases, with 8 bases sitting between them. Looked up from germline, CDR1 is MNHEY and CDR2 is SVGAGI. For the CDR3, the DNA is TGTGCCAGCAGCGGCGGGGATCAGCCCCAGCATTTT. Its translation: CASSGGDQPQHF.

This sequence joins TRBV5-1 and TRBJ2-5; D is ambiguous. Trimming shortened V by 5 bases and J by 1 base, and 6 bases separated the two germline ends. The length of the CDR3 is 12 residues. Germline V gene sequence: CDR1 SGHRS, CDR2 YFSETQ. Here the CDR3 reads CASREPQETQYF. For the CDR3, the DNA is TGCGCCAGCAGGGAGCCCCAAGAGACCCAGTACTTC.

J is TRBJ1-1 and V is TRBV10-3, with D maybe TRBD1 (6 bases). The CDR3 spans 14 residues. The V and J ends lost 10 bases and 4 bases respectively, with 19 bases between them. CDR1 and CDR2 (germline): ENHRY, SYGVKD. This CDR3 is CATRGGQGPTEAFF. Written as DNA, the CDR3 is TGTGCCACCCGTGGGGGCCAGGGCCCCACTGAAGCTTTCTTT.